A single sample gave rise to the 18 T cell receptor beta chains below, sequenced in a study of cytomegalovirus exposure and HLA in healthy donors. It was with 60 Vbeta and 13 Jbeta primers that the PCR ran. The assay was immunoSEQ multiplex PCR, and TCRdb's table has in-frame clones only and misses some. The table lists 100,000 to 150,000 clones, 65% to 85% of them singletons. The specimen was PBMCs. These receptors originate from a boy aged 5-17 years in good health and CMV-seronegative.

The chain joins TRBV13 to TRBJ2-7, with a possible D match to TRBD1 (5 bases). The germline V gene has CDR1 PRHDT and CDR2 FYEKMQ (reference sequence). This CDR3 is 16 amino acids long. V lost 2 bases, J lost 0 bases, and 14 bases lay in between. This CDR3 reads CASSLRTGPSSYEQYF. CDR3 in DNA: TGTGCCAGCAGCTTACGTACAGGCCCGAGCTCCTACGAGCAGTACTTC.

The chain links TRBV15 to TRBJ2-4; D is undetermined. V dropped 1 base and J dropped 1 base, with 20 bases sitting between them. The CDR3 runs 19 residues. Germline-derived CDR1 and CDR2 are LNHNV and YYDKDF (reference sequence). The CDR3 is CATSRGVAGTHLAKNIQYF. The CDR3 DNA reads TGTGCCACCAGCAGAGGAGTGGCAGGTACCCATTTGGCCAAAAACATTCAGTACTTC. Full variable domain (remainder filled in from reference TRBV15 and TRBJ2-4): DAMVIQNPRYQVTQFGKPVTLSCSQTLNHNVMYWYQQKSSQAPKLLFHYYDKDFNNEADTPDNFQSRRPNTSFCFLDIRSPGLGDTAMYLCATSRGVAGTHLAKNIQYFGAGTRLSVL.

The chain links TRBV25-1 to TRBJ1-1, with 7 bases that match TRBD1. The V gene's germline CDR1 is MGHDK and CDR2 SYGVNS. The V and J ends lost 1 base and 6 bases, in that order; junction bases with no gene match: 14. The CDR3 contains 17 residues. DNA for the CDR3: TGTGCCAGCAGTGAATTGGGAGAGACAGGGCCCATCCCTGAAGCTTTCTTT. It codes for CASSELGETGPIPEAFF.

The V gene is TRBV27, the J gene TRBJ2-5, with D possibly matching TRBD2 (6 bases). Germline-derived CDR1 and CDR2 are MNHEY and SMNVEV (reference sequence). Trimming left V 3 bases short and J 2 bases short, with 10 bases between. CDR3 size: 14 residues. Here the CDR3 DNA reads TGTGCCAGCAGTTTTCGCGGGGAACAAGAGACCCAGTACTTC. Amino acid sequence: CASSFRGEQETQYF.

This chain connects TRBV6-1 to TRBJ2-2; unclear D gene. This CDR3 region has 15 residues. Trimming left V 2 bases short and J 5 bases short, with 12 bases between. Germline CDR1 MNHNS, CDR2 SASEGT. In nucleotides, the CDR3 is TGTGCCAGCAGTGAAATCCGGGTCGGGACCGGGGAGCTGTTTTTT. Residues: CASSEIRVGTGELFF.

This clone was counted between two and nine times. V and J are TRBV7-8 and TRBJ1-3; D is undetermined. Per the germline V gene, CDR1 is SGHVS and CDR2 is FQNEAQ. V lost 1 base to trimming and J lost 0 bases, with 7 bases between them. The CDR3 is 15 amino acids. For the CDR3, the DNA is TGTGCCAGCAGCTTAGATCCCGGCTCTGGAAACACCATATATTTT. It codes for CASSLDPGSGNTIYF.

The genes are TRBV6-5 and TRBJ2-7; D is possibly TRBD2 (6 bases). Trimming cost V 6 bases and J 11 bases, with 14 bases left between them. Germline CDR1 and CDR2: MNHEY and SVGAGI. The CDR3 is 11 residues long. The CDR3: CASRWRDWEYF. Written as DNA, the CDR3 is TGTGCCAGCAGGTGGCGGGACTGGGAGTACTTC.

The rearrangement uses TRBV2 and TRBJ2-2; a possible D gene is TRBD2 (6 bases). Germline CDR1 reads SNHLY; CDR2 reads FYNNEI. Trimming cost V 6 bases and J 4 bases, with 21 bases left between them. The CDR3 is 17 amino acids. The CDR3 coding sequence is TGTGCCAGCAGGATGGACTCTGGGACTCTGGGCACCGGGGAGCTGTTTTTT. Protein: CASRMDSGTLGTGELFF.

This sequence joins TRBV5-6 and TRBJ1-1; 10 bases line up with TRBD1. The germline V gene encodes CDR1 SGHDT and CDR2 YYEEEE. The CDR3 spans 17 residues. With V trimmed by 4 bases and J by 2 bases, 11 bases remained unmatched. In DNA form, the CDR3 reads TGTGCCAGCAGCAATTCGGGACAGGGGATTGTAAACACTGAAGCTTTCTTT. It encodes CASSNSGQGIVNTEAFF. Using reference TRBV5-6 and TRBJ1-1 for the parts outside the CDR3, the full variable domain is DAGVTQSPTHLIKTRGQQVTLRCSPKSGHDTVSWYQQALGQGPQFIFQYYEEEERQRGNFPDRFSGHQFPNYSSELNVNALLLGDSALYLCASSNSGQGIVNTEAFFGQGTRLTVV.

The J gene is TRBJ1-4, the V gene TRBV5-1; a possible D gene is TRBD1 (6 bases). V gave up 0 bases and J gave up 6 bases, with 15 bases separating them. The CDR3 contains 16 residues. Germline CDR1 is SGHRS and CDR2 is YFSETQ. The DNA of the CDR3 is TGCGCCAGCAGCTTGGGAACTCGGGGGGCGGATGAAAAACTGTTTTTT. Translating it yields CASSLGTRGADEKLFF.

This clone was detected only a few times. The chain links TRBV7-9 to TRBJ2-1; 11 bases match TRBD2. This CDR3 is built from 15 residues. Germline V CDR1 and CDR2: SEHNR, FQNEAQ (reference sequence). V lost 4 bases, J lost 6 bases, and 5 bases stayed unmatched. The CDR3 nucleotides read TGTGCCAGCAGCTCCCGGACTAGCGGGCGCAATGAGCAGTTCTTC. It yields the protein CASSSRTSGRNEQFF.

The chain carries TRBV30 and TRBJ2-3; tentative D call: TRBD1 (6 bases). Germline V CDR1 and CDR2: GTSNPN, SVGIG (reference sequence). The CDR3 length is 14 residues. V was shortened by 1 base and J by 4 bases, with 12 bases between the two germline ends. The CDR3: CAWSEGRGPDTQYF. In DNA, the CDR3 is TGTGCCTGGAGTGAGGGCAGGGGCCCAGATACGCAGTATTTT.

The V call is TRBV4-3, the J call TRBJ2-5, with D possibly matching TRBD2 (6 bases). The CDR3 covers 16 residues. The V and J ends lost 1 base and 5 bases respectively, with 17 bases between them. Germline V gene data show CDR1 as LGHNA and CDR2 as YSLEER. CDR3 in DNA: TGCGCCAGCAGCCAAGGGTCGCCCGGCCTAGCGGAGACCCAGTACTTC. Protein product: CASSQGSPGLAETQYF.

The rearrangement joins TRBV25-1 to TRBJ2-5; 8 bases fit TRBD2. J was trimmed by 1 base and V by 3 bases; bases with no gene match: 4. Germline-derived CDR1 and CDR2 are MGHDK and SYGVNS. There are 15 residues in the CDR3. This chain's CDR3 is CASSEGSGTQETQYF. Here the CDR3 DNA reads TGTGCCAGCAGTGAGGGTAGCGGGACCCAAGAGACCCAGTACTTC.

The rearrangement links TRBV18 to TRBJ1-2, with 9 bases aligning to TRBD1. There are 16 residues in the CDR3. J was trimmed by 0 bases and V by 1 base; bases with no gene match: 3. Germline loops: CDR1 KGHSH, CDR2 LQKENI. CDR3 sequence reads: CASSPLGQGTNYGYTF. For the CDR3, the DNA is TGTGCCAGCTCACCACTGGGACAGGGAACTAACTATGGCTACACCTTC.

V usage is TRBV27 and J usage is TRBJ1-3; D unresolved. The V end was cut by 3 bases, the J end by 6 bases, with 15 bases between. Looked up from germline, CDR1 is MNHEY and CDR2 is SMNVEV (reference sequence). The CDR3 sequence is 15 residues long. The CDR3, as DNA: TGTGCCAGCAGTTTCCCGAGGGCGCCTCAAAACACCATATATTTT. Encoded protein: CASSFPRAPQNTIYF.

The chain joins TRBV7-9 to TRBJ1-1, with D perhaps TRBD1 (5 bases). This CDR3 is 16 amino acids long. Trimming left V 1 base short and J 1 base short, with 13 bases between. Germline V gene sequence: CDR1 SEHNR, CDR2 FQNEAQ (reference sequence). CDR3 coding DNA: TGTGCCAGCAGCTTAGGTTTTGGGCAGGGGAACACTGAAGCTTTCTTT. It yields the protein CASSLGFGQGNTEAFF.

V usage is TRBV4-1 and J usage is TRBJ2-3; 11 nucleotides match TRBD2. The CDR3 runs to 16 residues. Germline V gene lookup returns CDR1 MGHRA and CDR2 YSYEKL. The V gene end was trimmed by 7 bases and the J gene end by 2 bases; junction bases not matched to a gene: 8. The chain's CDR3 is CASTSGTSGYTDTQYF. The CDR3, as DNA: TGCGCCAGCACCTCCGGGACTAGCGGTTACACAGATACGCAGTATTTT.